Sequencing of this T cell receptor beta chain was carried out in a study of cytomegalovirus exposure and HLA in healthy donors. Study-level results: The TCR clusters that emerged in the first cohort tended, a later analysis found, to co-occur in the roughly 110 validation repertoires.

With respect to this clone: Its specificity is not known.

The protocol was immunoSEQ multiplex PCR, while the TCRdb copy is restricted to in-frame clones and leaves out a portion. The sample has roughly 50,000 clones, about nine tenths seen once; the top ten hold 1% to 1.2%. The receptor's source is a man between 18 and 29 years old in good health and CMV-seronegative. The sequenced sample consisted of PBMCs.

The CDR3 coding sequence is TGCGCCAGCAGCCCGGAGGGGGGGATTCAGCCCCAGCATTTT. Amino acid sequence: CASSPEGGIQPQHF. The chain combines TRBV5-1 with TRBJ1-5; D might be TRBD1 (6 bases). The CDR3 covers 14 residues. Germline CDR1 and CDR2: SGHRS and YFSETQ. V shed 4 bases and J shed 6 bases, with 14 bases lying between them.